Presented here are 12 T cell receptor beta chains from one specimen sequenced in a study of blood T cell repertoires in COVID-19. The protocol was immunoSEQ multiplex PCR, while the TCRdb copy is restricted to in-frame clones and leaves out a portion. The data show some 250,000 clones, about 89% seen once. The source material was PBMCs or T cells enriched from blood (not recorded which). The receptor source for this set is a human donor in a cohort exposed to, infected with or recovered from COVID-19 (not recorded which). The donor label of this sample is uncertain.

This sequence joins TRBV6-1 and TRBJ2-5; a weak D match, TRBD2 (6 bases). Deletions cut 2 bases from V and 5 bases from J, with 9 bases between. The CDR3 is 13 amino acids. CDR1 and CDR2 from the germline V gene are MNHNS and SASEGT. CDR3 nucleotide sequence: TGTGCCAGCAGTGAAACGGGGGAGGAGACCCAGTACTTC. Translating it yields CASSETGEETQYF.

This chain uses TRBV11-2 with TRBJ2-7, with 15 bases aligning to TRBD2. The CDR3 sequence is 19 residues long. Germline V gives CDR1 SGHAT, CDR2 FQNNGV. Trimming took 5 bases from V and 0 from J; bases not matched to a gene: 11. Written as DNA, the CDR3 is TGTGCCAGCAGCACCCGGACTAGCGGGGGGGCTTATAGCTCCTACGAGCAGTACTTC. Its protein product is CASSTRTSGGAYSSYEQYF.

The rearrangement links TRBV11-1 to TRBJ1-5; 7 bases map to TRBD1. The junction had 3 bases not matched to a gene; V was cut back by 5 bases and J by 5 bases. The length of the CDR3 is 13 residues. Germline CDR1 SGHAT, CDR2 FQDESV (reference sequence). CDR3 protein: CASSRQGDQPQHF. The CDR3 region has the DNA TGTGCCAGCAGCAGACAGGGAGATCAGCCCCAGCATTTT.

The V call is TRBV7-9, the J call TRBJ1-5, with D maybe TRBD1 (5 bases). Germline CDR1 reads SEHNR; CDR2 reads FQNEAQ (reference sequence). CDR3 length: 13 amino acids. V shed 5 bases and J shed 7 bases, with 12 bases lying between them. In DNA, the CDR3 is TGTGCCAGCAGCAAAGACGGGGGGCAGCCCCAGCATTTT. Amino acids: CASSKDGGQPQHF.

V is TRBV19 and J is TRBJ2-7, with 12 bases matching TRBD2. Germline-derived CDR1 and CDR2 are LNHDA and SQIVND (reference sequence). CDR3 length: 15 amino acids. With 9 bases clipped from V and 4 bases from J, the junction kept 10 bases outside the gene matches. The CDR3 loop reads CASRTSGAPIYEQYF. CDR3 nucleotides: TGTGCCAGCAGGACTAGCGGGGCGCCTATTTACGAGCAGTACTTC.

CDR3 nucleotide sequence: TGTGCCAGCAGTTATTTGGGGTTCCAGGGCCCCTACGAGCAGTACTTC. Its translation: CASSYLGFQGPYEQYF. The chain joins TRBV6-5 to TRBJ2-7; a possible D gene is TRBD1 (5 bases). CDR1 and CDR2 from the germline V gene are MNHEY and SVGAGI. The CDR3 loop spans 16 amino acids. The V and J ends lost 3 bases and 2 bases respectively, with 17 bases between them.

The chain employs TRBV27 and TRBJ1-2; possible D gene TRBD1, 6 bases. Germline CDR1 and CDR2: MNHEY and SMNVEV (reference sequence). The CDR3 has 20 amino acids. V lost 8 bases and J 1 base, leaving 32 bases between the germline ends. The CDR3 here is CASGLGPHQAGEDSNYGYTF. CDR3 nucleotide sequence: TGTGCCAGCGGATTGGGTCCCCACCAGGCAGGGGAAGACAGTAACTATGGCTACACCTTC.

To note about this clone: This sample includes further DNA sequences coding for the same CDR3. The chain joins TRBV19 to TRBJ2-5; 7 positions agree with TRBD2. V shed 0 bases and J 4 bases; nucleotides not matched to a gene: 5. This CDR3 is built from 15 residues. Germline CDR1 is LNHDA and CDR2 is SQIVND (reference sequence). In DNA form, the CDR3 reads TGTGCCAGTAGTATAGATCCGACTAGCCTAGAGACCCAGTACTTC. It codes for CASSIDPTSLETQYF.

The chain recombines TRBV7-9 with TRBJ1-1; 7 bases are a match to TRBD1. The CDR3 covers 15 residues. V lost 5 bases, J lost 6 bases, and 12 bases stayed unmatched. CDR1 is SEHNR and CDR2 is FQNEAQ in the germline V gene (reference sequence). The CDR3 bases are TGTGCCAGCAGCCCTCCGGGACAGAATTTCGCTGAAGCTTTCTTT. It codes for CASSPPGQNFAEAFF.

V usage is TRBV4-3 and J usage is TRBJ1-6, with 8 bases fitting TRBD1. The CDR3 is 15 amino acids. With V trimmed by 0 bases and J by 7 bases, 2 bases remained unmatched. Germline V CDR1 and CDR2: LGHNA, YSLEER. In nucleotides, the CDR3 is TGCGCCAGCAGCCAAGATAGGACAGGGAATTCACCCCTCCACTTT. This gives the protein CASSQDRTGNSPLHF.

The chain carries TRBV2 and TRBJ1-6; D call uncertain. The CDR3 extends over 13 amino acids. V was shortened by 8 bases and J by 7 bases, with 12 bases between the two germline ends. CDR1 and CDR2 from the germline V gene are SNHLY and FYNNEI. The CDR3 reads CASVRGRNSPLHF. CDR3 bases: TGTGCCAGCGTACGGGGTCGAAATTCACCCCTCCACTTT.

The rearrangement links TRBV3-1 (or the pseudogene TRBV3-2) to TRBJ2-7; D is unresolved. CDR1 is LGHDT and CDR2 is YNNKEL in the germline V gene (reference sequence). The CDR3 contains 15 residues. The V end was cut by 1 base, the J end by 6 bases, with 16 bases between. CDR3 DNA: TGTGCCAGCAGCCAAGGAGCTGCGACTTATTTCGAGCAGTACTTC. Amino acid sequence: CASSQGAATYFEQYF.